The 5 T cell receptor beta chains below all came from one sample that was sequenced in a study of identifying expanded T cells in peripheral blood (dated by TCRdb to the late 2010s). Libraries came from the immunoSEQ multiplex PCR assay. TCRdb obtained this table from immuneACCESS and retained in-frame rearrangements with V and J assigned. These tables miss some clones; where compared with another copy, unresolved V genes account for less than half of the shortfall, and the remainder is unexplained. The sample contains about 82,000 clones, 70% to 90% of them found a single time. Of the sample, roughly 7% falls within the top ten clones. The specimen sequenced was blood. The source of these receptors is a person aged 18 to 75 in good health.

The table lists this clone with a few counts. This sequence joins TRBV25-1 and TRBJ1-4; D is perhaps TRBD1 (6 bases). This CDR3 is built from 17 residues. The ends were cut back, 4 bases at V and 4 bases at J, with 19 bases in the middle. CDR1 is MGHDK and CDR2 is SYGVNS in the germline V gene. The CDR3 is CASSASPWTVGNEKLFF. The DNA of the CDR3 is TGTGCCAGCAGTGCAAGCCCTTGGACAGTGGGTAATGAAAAACTGTTTTTT. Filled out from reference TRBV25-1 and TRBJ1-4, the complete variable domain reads EADIYQTPRYLVIGTGKKITLECSQTMGHDKMYWYQQDPGMELHLIHYSYGVNSTEKGDLSSESTVSRIRTEHFPLTLESARPSHTSQYLCASSASPWTVGNEKLFFGSGTQLSVL.

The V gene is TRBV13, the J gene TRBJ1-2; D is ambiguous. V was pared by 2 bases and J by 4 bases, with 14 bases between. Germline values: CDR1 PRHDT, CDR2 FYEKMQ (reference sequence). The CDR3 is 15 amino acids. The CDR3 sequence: CASSLKGAPGYGYTF. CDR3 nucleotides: TGTGCCAGCAGCTTAAAGGGAGCACCGGGCTATGGCTACACCTTC.

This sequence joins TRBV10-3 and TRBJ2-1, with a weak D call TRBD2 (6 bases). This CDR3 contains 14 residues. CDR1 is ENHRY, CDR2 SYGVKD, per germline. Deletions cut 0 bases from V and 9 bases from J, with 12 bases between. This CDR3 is CAISESGTAGEQFF. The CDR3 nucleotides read TGTGCCATCAGTGAGTCAGGAACAGCGGGTGAGCAGTTCTTC.

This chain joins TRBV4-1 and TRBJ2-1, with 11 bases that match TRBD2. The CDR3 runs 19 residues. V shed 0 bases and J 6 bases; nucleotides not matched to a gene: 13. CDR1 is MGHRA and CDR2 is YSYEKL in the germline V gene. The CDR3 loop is CASSQDPLAGGPSGNEQFF. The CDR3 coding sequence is TGCGCCAGCAGCCAAGATCCGTTAGCGGGGGGGCCGAGCGGCAATGAGCAGTTCTTC.

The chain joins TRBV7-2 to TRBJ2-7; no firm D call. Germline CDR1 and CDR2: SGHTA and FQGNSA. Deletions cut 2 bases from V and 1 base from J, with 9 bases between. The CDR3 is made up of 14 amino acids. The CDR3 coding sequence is TGTGCCAGCAGCTTAAGCAGCTTTTCCTACGAGCAGTACTTC. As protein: CASSLSSFSYEQYF.